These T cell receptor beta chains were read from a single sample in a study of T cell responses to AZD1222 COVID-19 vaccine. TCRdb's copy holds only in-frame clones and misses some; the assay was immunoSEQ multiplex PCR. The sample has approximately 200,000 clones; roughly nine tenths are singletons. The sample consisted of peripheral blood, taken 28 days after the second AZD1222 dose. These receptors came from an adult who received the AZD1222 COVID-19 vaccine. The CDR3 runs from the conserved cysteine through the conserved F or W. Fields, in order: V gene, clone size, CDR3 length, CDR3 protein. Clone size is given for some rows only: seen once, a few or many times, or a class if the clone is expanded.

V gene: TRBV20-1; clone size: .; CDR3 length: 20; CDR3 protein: CSASPLGGASGRAPYNEQFF
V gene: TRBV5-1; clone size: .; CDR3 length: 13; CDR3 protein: CASSPGGTDTQYF
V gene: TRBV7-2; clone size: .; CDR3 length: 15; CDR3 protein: CASSLRKKGTYEQYF
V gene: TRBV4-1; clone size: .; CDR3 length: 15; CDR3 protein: CASSSTSGRLYEQYF
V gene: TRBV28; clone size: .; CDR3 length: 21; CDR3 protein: CASTSGRSFQREVPAKNIQYF
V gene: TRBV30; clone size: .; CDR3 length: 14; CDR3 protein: CAWSVRGRGTEAFF
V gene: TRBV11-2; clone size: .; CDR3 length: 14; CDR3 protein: CASSLDHGDSPLHF
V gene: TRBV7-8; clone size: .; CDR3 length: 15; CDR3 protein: CASSLPGTNTGELFF
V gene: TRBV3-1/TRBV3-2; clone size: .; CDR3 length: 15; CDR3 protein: CASSQWETRRDIQYF
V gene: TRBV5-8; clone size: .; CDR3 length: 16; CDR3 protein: CASSVGSRSSGNTIYF
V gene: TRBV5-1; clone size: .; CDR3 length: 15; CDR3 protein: CASSLGFSGANVLTF
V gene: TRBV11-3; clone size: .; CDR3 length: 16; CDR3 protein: CASSDRTSGRYNEQFF
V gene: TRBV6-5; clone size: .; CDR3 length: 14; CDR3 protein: CASSYSGRNQPQHF
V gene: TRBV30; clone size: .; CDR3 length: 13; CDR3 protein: CAWSDSPGGGYTF
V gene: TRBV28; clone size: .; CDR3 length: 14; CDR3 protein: CASSLRDRVYEQYF
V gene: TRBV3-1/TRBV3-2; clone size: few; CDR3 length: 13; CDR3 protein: CASSRDVAYEQYF
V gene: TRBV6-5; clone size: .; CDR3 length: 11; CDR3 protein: CASRGNEKLFF
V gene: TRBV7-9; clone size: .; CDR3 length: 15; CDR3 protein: CASSSTGISNYGYTF
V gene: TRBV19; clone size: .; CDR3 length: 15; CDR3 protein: CASTLGKVGTYEQYF
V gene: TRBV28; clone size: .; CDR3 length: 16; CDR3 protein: CASSLVLGTGNYGYTF
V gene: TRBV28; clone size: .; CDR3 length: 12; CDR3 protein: CASSLNDNTIYF
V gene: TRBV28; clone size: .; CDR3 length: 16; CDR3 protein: CASSLRTGRTNEKLFF
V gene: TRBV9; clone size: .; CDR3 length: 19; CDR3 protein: CASSFYRLPGLANTGELFF
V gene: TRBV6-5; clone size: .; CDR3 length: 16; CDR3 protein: CASSYPGTGNTGELFF
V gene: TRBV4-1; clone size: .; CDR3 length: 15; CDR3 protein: CASSQLGPFTDTQYF
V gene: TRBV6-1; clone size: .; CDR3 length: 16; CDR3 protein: CASSEARIFSGNTIYF
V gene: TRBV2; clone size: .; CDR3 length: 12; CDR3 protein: CASSRPGETQYF
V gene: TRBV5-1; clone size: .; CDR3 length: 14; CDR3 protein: CASSTGQGNTEAFF
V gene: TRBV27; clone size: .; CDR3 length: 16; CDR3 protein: CASSLLAGLSYNEQFF
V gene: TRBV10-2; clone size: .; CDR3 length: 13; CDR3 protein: CASSRQENYEQYF
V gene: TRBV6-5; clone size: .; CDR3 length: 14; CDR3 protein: CASSYGAGVYGYTF
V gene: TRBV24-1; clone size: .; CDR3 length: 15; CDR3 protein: CATSGPGSYTDTQYF
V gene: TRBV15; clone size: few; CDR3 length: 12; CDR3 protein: CATGRGNQPQHF
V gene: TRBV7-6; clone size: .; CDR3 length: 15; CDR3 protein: CASSLTSGNTYEQYF
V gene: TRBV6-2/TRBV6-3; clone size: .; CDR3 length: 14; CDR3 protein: CASSSSIGTGELFF
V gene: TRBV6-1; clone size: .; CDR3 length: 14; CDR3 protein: CASSEGQYTGELFF
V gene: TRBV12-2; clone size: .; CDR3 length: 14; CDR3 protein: CASRFLREGTEAFF
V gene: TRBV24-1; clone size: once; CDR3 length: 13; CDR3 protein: CATSLGNHGGYTF
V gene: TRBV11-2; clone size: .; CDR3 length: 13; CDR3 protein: CASSLWGKDEQYF
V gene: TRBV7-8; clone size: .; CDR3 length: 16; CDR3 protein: CASSLQGRIETGELFF
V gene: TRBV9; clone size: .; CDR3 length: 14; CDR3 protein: CASSGGLLQETQYF
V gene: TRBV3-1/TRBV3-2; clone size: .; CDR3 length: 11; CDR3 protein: CAKQAGAEQYF
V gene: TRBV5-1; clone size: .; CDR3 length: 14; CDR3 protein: CASSYSRSQETQYF